The sequence of this T cell receptor beta chain was determined in a study of cytotoxic CD8 clonotypes in ibrutinib-treated CLL (dated by TCRdb to 2020 to 2022). For context, the study as a whole: The cohort included roughly 15 treatment-naive and 11 to 12 relapsed/refractory patients; roughly 17 were IGHV unmutated. Partial responses were observed in about 24 patients and complete responses in 2; after a median follow-up of about 69 months, remission was maintained in 14 patients and progression was observed in approximately twelve. Response samples were obtained after a median of around 11 months of treatment, with a range of about 6 to 40 months. Samples averaged roughly 280,000 productive templates and approximately 100,000 productive rearrangements. Of the roughly 86 people in the trial, 25 to 30 had longitudinal samples available. Cryopreserved peripheral blood mononuclear cells were collected at three points: before therapy, at response, and at either sustained remission or disease progression. Every remission and progressive disease sample was obtained while ibrutinib was still being received by the patients. Results and caveats for the whole study, not just this receptor: Clonality increased at ibrutinib response, stayed stable in sustained remission, and fell back toward baseline at progression. Baseline clonality was found to be higher than that of age-matched healthy donors and was strongly correlated with circulating CD8+ T-cell counts. Public clonotypes were rare and either shrank or stayed stable during treatment, and the rise in clonality at ibrutinib response reflected expansion of private clonotypes. Sampling times were not matched between patients in sustained remission and patients whose disease was progressing, and lymph node repertoires were not examined.

Concerning this clone: Its target antigen remains unknown. No clone much larger than this one lies a single base away; base qualities are absent.

The goal of deep resolution MiSeq sequencing was a depth between 1 in 1 million and 1 in 200,000 T cells, and coverage averaged 10x per clonotype. TCR beta libraries were generated with the immunoSEQ hsTCRB Kit. Regarding the original processing steps: ImmunoSEQ Data Assistant and ImmunoSEQ Analyzer were used for data analysis, and V, D and J genes were assigned according to IMGT definitions. Clonality, which ranges from 0 to 1, was calculated by subtracting the normalized Shannon entropy of productive rearrangement frequencies from one. Only overrepresented clonotypes making up at least 0.05% of the repertoire of each patient were included in the public clonotype analysis. Around 12 age-matched healthy donor repertoires from immuneACCESS were used as controls for clonality. Sourced from immuneACCESS, this table was stored by TCRdb with only in-frame sequences that have V and J called. A share of the clones is absent; for the studies checked, an unresolved V gene accounts for under half, and the remainder has no known explanation. V and J calls plus clone size are reproduced from that table; the DNA served to infer D and trimming. The sample data list approximately 130,000 clones, and roughly 80% of these were observed just once. The ten largest make up less than 4% of the sample.

The CDR3 sequence holds 14 residues, the cysteine and phenylalanine included. The DNA shown is the 42-base CDR3, in frame from base 1. The germline V gene specifies KGHSH as CDR1 and LQKENI as CDR2. V has 2 bases trimmed and J has 5 bases trimmed; junction bases matching no gene number 3. The sample's time point label is to be understood as: approximately 2 years on ibrutinib. For TCR beta library preparation, approximately 2.2 micrograms of genomic DNA were isolated from cryopreserved PBMCs. Longitudinal blood samples from CLL patients on ibrutinib monotherapy underwent high-throughput TCR beta sequencing. The patients took part in an open-label, single-center phase 2 trial of ibrutinib monotherapy.

The rearranged segments are TRBV18 and TRBJ1-2; TRBD1 matches 9 bases in the middle. The starting material was PBMCs, obtained after 24 months of ibrutinib treatment. The clonotype was recovered from a human donor with chronic lymphocytic leukemia. The nucleotide sequence is TGTGCCAGCTCACCAGACAGGGGGGCGTATGGCTACACCTTC. This encodes CASSPDRGAYGYTF. The reference TRBV18 and TRBJ1-2 proteins fill in what lies around the CDR3, so the full variable domain reads NAGVMQNPRHLVRRRGQEARLRCSPMKGHSHVYWYRQLPEEGLKFMVYLQKENIIDESGMPKERFSAEFPKEGPSILRIQQVVRGDSAAYFCASSPDRGAYGYTFGSGTRLTVV.